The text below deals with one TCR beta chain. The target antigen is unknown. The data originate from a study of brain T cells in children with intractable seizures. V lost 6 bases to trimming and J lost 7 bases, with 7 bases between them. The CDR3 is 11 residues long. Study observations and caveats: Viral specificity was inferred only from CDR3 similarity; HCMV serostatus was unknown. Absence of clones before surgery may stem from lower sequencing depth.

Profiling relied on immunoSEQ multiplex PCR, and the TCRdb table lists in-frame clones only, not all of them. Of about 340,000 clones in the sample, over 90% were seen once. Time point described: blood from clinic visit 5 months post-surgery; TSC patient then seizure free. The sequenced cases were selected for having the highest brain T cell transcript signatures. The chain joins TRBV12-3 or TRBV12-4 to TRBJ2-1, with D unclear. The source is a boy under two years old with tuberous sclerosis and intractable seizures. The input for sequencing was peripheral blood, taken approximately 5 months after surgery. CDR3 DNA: TGTGCCAGCAGCTTCATTAATGAGCAGTTCTTC. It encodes CASSFINEQFF.